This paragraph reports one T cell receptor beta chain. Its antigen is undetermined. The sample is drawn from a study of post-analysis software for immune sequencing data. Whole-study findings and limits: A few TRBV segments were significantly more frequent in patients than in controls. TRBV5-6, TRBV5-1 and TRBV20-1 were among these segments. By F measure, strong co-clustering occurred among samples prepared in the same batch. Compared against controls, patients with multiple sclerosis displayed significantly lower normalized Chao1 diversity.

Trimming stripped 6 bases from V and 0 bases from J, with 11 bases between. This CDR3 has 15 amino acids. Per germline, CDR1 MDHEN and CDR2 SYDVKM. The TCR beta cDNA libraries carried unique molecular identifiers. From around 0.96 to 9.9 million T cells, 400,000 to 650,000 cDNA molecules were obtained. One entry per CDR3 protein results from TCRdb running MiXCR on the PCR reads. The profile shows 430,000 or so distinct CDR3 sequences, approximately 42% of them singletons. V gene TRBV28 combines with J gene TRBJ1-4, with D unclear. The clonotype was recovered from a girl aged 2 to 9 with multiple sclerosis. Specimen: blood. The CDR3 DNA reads TGTGCCAGCAGCCGTCCCTCCTCAACTAATGAAAAACTGTTTTTT. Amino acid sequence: CASSRPSSTNEKLFF.